This is a list of T cell receptor beta chains from one sample in a study of a mutant IDH1 vaccine in newly diagnosed glioma. TCRdb's table, derived via immunoSEQ multiplex PCR, lists solely in-frame clones and lacks some. Found here are 70,000 to 90,000 clones, 65% to 90% of them singletons; the top ten hold 2% to 2.5%. The antigens for these receptors are not known. Here the sequenced sample was PBMCs, taken from a glioma patient whose treatment included an IDH1 peptide vaccine. The origin of the receptors is a young man with glioma. Some clones in this sample may be carry-over from other donors' samples. The CDR3 runs from the conserved cysteine through the conserved F or W. A D gene is named only where the DNA matches it firmly. Where a row states a size, it is once, few, many or the class of an expanded clone; other rows omit it.

v_gene,j_gene,abundance,d_gene,CDR3aa,CDR3nt
TRBV5-1,TRBJ2-7,NA,NA,CASSLRSGEQYF,TGCGCCAGCAGCTTGAGATCCGGGGAGCAGTACTTC
TRBV19,TRBJ1-5,few,NA,CASTSDSLGNQPQHF,TGTGCCAGTACGTCCGACAGCTTAGGCAATCAGCCCCAGCATTTT
TRBV29-1,TRBJ1-2,NA,NA,CSVDLGGYTF,TGCAGCGTTGATCTAGGTGGCTACACCTTC
TRBV4-1,TRBJ1-5,NA,NA,CASSLGVFSNQPQHF,TGCGCCAGCAGCCTAGGTGTTTTTAGCAATCAGCCCCAGCATTTT
TRBV7-9,TRBJ1-4,NA,NA,CASSLVDEINEKLFF,TGTGCCAGCAGCTTAGTGGACGAGATTAATGAAAAACTGTTTTTT
TRBV29-1,TRBJ1-1,few,NA,CSDLTGTNTEAFF,TGCAGCGACCTTACAGGGACGAACACTGAAGCTTTCTTT
TRBV7-6,TRBJ2-3,NA,TRBD2,CASSRTSGGPRTDTQYF,TGTGCCAGCAGCCGGACTAGCGGGGGGCCCCGCACAGATACGCAGTATTTT
TRBV14,TRBJ1-3,NA,NA,CASSQELTVRSGNTIYF,TGTGCCAGCAGCCAAGAACTTACAGTTCGCTCTGGAAACACCATATATTTT
TRBV11-2,TRBJ1-2,few,NA,CASSDGDYGYTF,TGTGCCAGCTCCGACGGGGACTATGGCTACACCTTC
TRBV7-9,TRBJ2-2,once,NA,CASSEAGELFF,TGTGCCAGCAGCGAAGCCGGGGAGCTGTTTTTT
TRBV27,TRBJ2-3,NA,TRBD1,CASSLGTGGTGADTQYF,TGTGCCAGCAGTTTAGGGACAGGGGGCACGGGGGCAGATACGCAGTATTTT
TRBV10-1,TRBJ1-1,NA,NA,CASSGDRANTEAFF,TGCGCCAGCAGTGGGGACCGGGCGAACACTGAAGCTTTCTTT
TRBV5-1,TRBJ2-2,NA,NA,CASSLLPGVGNTGELFF,TGCGCCAGCAGCTTGCTTCCTGGGGTGGGGAACACCGGGGAGCTGTTTTTT
TRBV2,TRBJ2-1,once,NA,CASTPDLGYNEQFF,TGTGCCAGCACCCCGGACCTGGGGTACAATGAGCAGTTCTTC
TRBV2,TRBJ2-1,NA,TRBD2,CASNSRRGGYYNEQFF,TGTGCCAGCAATTCTCGGCGGGGGGGTTACTACAATGAGCAGTTCTTC
TRBV5-1,TRBJ2-2,once,NA,CASSLVPGGELFF,TGCGCCAGCAGCTTGGTCCCGGGCGGGGAGCTGTTTTTT
TRBV6-6,TRBJ1-5,NA,NA,CASSYSRDQPQHF,TGTGCCAGCAGTTACTCCAGAGATCAGCCCCAGCATTTT
TRBV19,TRBJ1-5,NA,NA,CASSPQLPDSLSNQPQHF,TGTGCCAGTAGCCCGCAACTTCCGGACAGCCTTAGCAATCAGCCCCAGCATTTT
TRBV6-4,TRBJ1-4,NA,NA,CASSDGPGRATEKLFF,TGTGCCAGCAGTGACGGCCCGGGCAGGGCCACGGAAAAACTGTTTTTT
TRBV9,TRBJ2-4,NA,NA,CASSGGLTKNIQYF,TGTGCCAGCAGCGGGGGACTTACCAAAAACATTCAGTACTTC
TRBV2,TRBJ1-5,NA,NA,CASSAYRISNQPQHF,TGTGCCAGCAGTGCCTACAGGATTAGCAATCAGCCCCAGCATTTT
TRBV29-1,TRBJ2-5,NA,NA,CSVPSRETQYF,TGCAGCGTTCCATCCCGGGAGACCCAGTACTTC
TRBV7-9,TRBJ2-4,NA,NA,CASSLVPGGSVAKNIQYF,TGTGCCAGCAGCTTAGTTCCAGGCGGTTCTGTAGCCAAAAACATTCAGTACTTC
TRBV27,TRBJ1-5,few,NA,CASSTQGQPQHF,TGTGCCAGCAGCACCCAAGGGCAGCCCCAGCATTTT
TRBV5-1,TRBJ1-1,NA,NA,CASSLASLNTEAFF,TGCGCCAGCAGCTTGGCGTCCCTTAACACTGAAGCTTTCTTT
TRBV4-1,TRBJ1-3,few,NA,CASSPVRGIEDGNTIYF,TGCGCCAGCAGCCCAGTACGGGGGATCGAAGATGGAAACACCATATATTTT
TRBV28,TRBJ2-3,NA,TRBD1,CASSLRDRGTDTQYF,TGTGCCAGCAGTTTACGGGACAGGGGCACAGATACGCAGTATTTT
TRBV2,TRBJ2-1,once,NA,CASSGPGTSYNEQFF,TGTGCCAGCAGTGGTCCGGGAACCTCCTACAATGAGCAGTTCTTC
TRBV5-5,TRBJ1-2,NA,NA,CASSPTTDTYYGYTF,TGTGCCAGCAGCCCGACGACGGACACCTACTATGGCTACACCTTC
TRBV5-4,TRBJ2-6,NA,NA,CASGTSSGANVLTF,TGTGCCAGCGGTACTAGCTCTGGGGCCAACGTCCTGACTTTC
TRBV10-3,TRBJ1-4,NA,NA,CAIRGPLNEKLFF,TGTGCCATCAGAGGTCCGCTTAATGAAAAACTGTTTTTT
TRBV7-8,TRBJ2-1,NA,NA,CASSILDSHEQFF,TGTGCCAGCAGCATTTTGGACAGCCATGAGCAGTTCTTC
TRBV19,TRBJ2-2,NA,NA,CASSSLRGGELFF,TGTGCCAGTAGTTCCCTGAGGGGCGGGGAGCTGTTTTTT
TRBV5-8,TRBJ1-4,NA,TRBD1,CASSLEGARANEKLFF,TGTGCCAGCAGCTTGGAGGGGGCCAGGGCTAATGAAAAACTGTTTTTT
TRBV6-5,TRBJ2-2,NA,NA,CASSPLLELFF,TGTGCCAGCAGCCCCCTTTTGGAGCTGTTTTTT
TRBV6-1,TRBJ1-2,NA,NA,CASSELKGRAGYGYTF,TGTGCCAGCAGTGAATTAAAGGGGAGGGCTGGCTATGGCTACACCTTC
TRBV7-9,TRBJ1-4,NA,TRBD1,CASSRGTARATNEKLFF,TGTGCCAGCAGCAGGGGGACAGCCCGGGCAACTAATGAAAAACTGTTTTTT
TRBV5-5,TRBJ2-7,once,NA,CASSGGSGEQYF,TGTGCCAGCAGCGGGGGGTCAGGCGAGCAGTACTTC
TRBV29-1,TRBJ2-7,NA,NA,CSVESSYEQYF,TGCAGCGTTGAGAGTAGTTACGAGCAGTACTTC
TRBV4-2,TRBJ1-4,NA,TRBD1,CASSQPQGAGNEKLFF,TGTGCCAGCAGCCAGCCCCAGGGGGCGGGGAACGAAAAACTGTTTTTT
TRBV5-1,TRBJ2-3,NA,NA,CASFEGRGDTQYF,TGCGCCAGCTTCGAGGGGCGAGGAGATACGCAGTATTTT
TRBV7-3,TRBJ2-2,NA,TRBD1,CASSSTGGGELFF,TGTGCCAGCAGCTCCACAGGGGGCGGGGAGCTGTTTTTT